This T cell receptor beta chain was identified during a study of T cell changes during pregnancy in multiple sclerosis (dated by TCRdb to about 2019). Regarding the study in general: The study looked at changes in the T cell repertoire across pregnancy in women with multiple sclerosis.

The library was made by the immunoSEQ multiplex PCR assay. TCRdb re-hosts the immuneACCESS table, in-frame sequences only. Its copies lack some clones; in the studies checked, an unresolved V gene accounts for under half of them, and the cause for the rest is not known. Present in this sample are about 44,000 clones, roughly 89% of which were seen just once. The ten top clones hold about 0.73% of the sample. Unmatched junction bases come to 4, with V trimmed by 5 bases and J by 6 bases. Taken from the germline V gene, the CDR1 and CDR2 loops are SGHAT and FQNNGV. The CDR3 spans 13 residues, from the cysteine through the phenylalanine. Only CDR3 DNA remains: 39 bases, in frame from the first base. About this clone itself: Its binding antigen is unknown. Base qualities are missing; no much larger clone stands one base away.

The input for sequencing was CD4+ T cells from peripheral blood mononuclear cells, taken in the first trimester of pregnancy. Recombination joined TRBV11-2 with TRBJ2-7, with 10 bases aligning to TRBD2. The source of this sequence is a female donor with multiple sclerosis, enrolled in a pregnancy study. The base sequence is TGTGCCAGCAGCCCCAGCGGGAGGGGCGAGCAGTACTTC. It encodes CASSPSGRGEQYF.